This TCR beta chain appears in the sequencing data of a study of blood T cell repertoires in COVID-19. The overall study: Samples taken during acute and convalescent COVID-19 were collected in the United States, Italy and Spain. Sample material is recorded as cDNA or gDNA derived from T cells, B-cell-depleted T cells, or PBMCs.

In the source study's methods: It was from reference gene primer amplification that nucleated cell counts were estimated. Assay: immunoSEQ multiplex PCR; the TCRdb copy retains only in-frame clones and omits some. V and J calls plus clone size are reproduced from that table; the DNA served to infer D and trimming. Of over 200,000 clones in the sample, about 87% were seen once. The ends were cut back, 10 bases at V and 8 bases at J, with 17 bases in the middle. The CDR3 length is 13 residues. CDR1 and CDR2 from the germline V gene are ENHRY and SYGVKD. The origin of this receptor is a man in his sixties who had recovered from COVID-19. The chain is built from TRBV10-3 and TRBJ1-4; D possibly corresponds to TRBD1 (5 bases). Sequenced sample: peripheral blood. CDR3 in DNA: TGTGCCACCGGGGGGGTTTCGGGCGAAAAACTGTTTTTT. This translates into CATGGVSGEKLFF.